These 19 T cell receptor beta chains were sequenced from one sample in a study of identical twins. TCRdb re-analysed the 5' RACE reads in MiXCR, keeping a single row per CDR3 protein. The table records approximately 190,000 distinct CDR3 sequences, approximately 16% of them present only once. The sample was also reused in another study, on T cells expressing NK-cell markers.

Sequencing was carried out using CD8+ T cells sorted from blood. The receptors stem from a woman younger than 30 in good health.

This chain uses TRBV10-2 with TRBJ2-7; D could derive from TRBD1 or TRBD2 (5 bases each). The CDR3 is made up of 15 amino acids. Trimming took off 7 bases at V and 3 bases at J, with 19 bases between the two ends. Germline V gene data show CDR1 as WSHSY and CDR2 as SAAADI. CDR3 region: CASTSLRDPFYEQYF. CDR3 coding DNA: TGCGCCAGCACATCCCTCCGGGACCCCTTCTACGAGCAGTACTTC.

The CDR3 sequence is CASSLPGGLIDEQYF. The CDR3 coding sequence is TGTGCCAGCAGCTTGCCAGGGGGCCTGATTGACGAGCAGTACTTC. This chain links TRBV7-9 with TRBJ2-7; 8 nucleotides match TRBD1. The germline gives CDR1 SEHNR, CDR2 FQNEAQ (reference sequence). This CDR3 is built from 15 residues. V lost 3 bases to trimming and J lost 5 bases; unmatched junction nucleotides: 9.

The chain joins TRBV12-3 or TRBV12-4 to TRBJ2-5; TRBD1 matches at 7 bases. Unmatched junction bases numbered 14, after V lost 8 bases and J lost 2 bases. The CDR3 has 16 amino acids. Here the CDR3 reads CASAIITGQTQETQYF. In nucleotides, the CDR3 is TGTGCCAGCGCAATAATAACGGGACAGACTCAAGAGACCCAGTACTTC.

The V and J genes are TRBV5-1 and TRBJ1-4; D may be TRBD1 (6 bases). Looked up from germline, CDR1 is SGHRS and CDR2 is YFSETQ. The CDR3 has 16 residues. V lost 2 bases and J lost 0, with 11 bases in between. Here the CDR3 DNA reads TGCGCCAGCAGCTTATACAGGGAGCCAACTAATGAAAAACTGTTTTTT. Translating gives CASSLYREPTNEKLFF.

The chain links TRBV30 to TRBJ2-1; no clear D gene. CDR1 and CDR2 (germline): GTSNPN, SVGIG (reference sequence). V was trimmed by 7 bases and J by 7 bases, leaving 2 bases between them. The length of the CDR3 is 8 residues. CDR3 in DNA: TGTGCCTTAAATGAGCAGTTCTTC. Translating it yields CALNEQFF.

The chain combines TRBV7-6 with TRBJ2-3, with D hard to call. Germline CDR1 SGHVS, CDR2 FNYEAQ. The CDR3 runs to 12 residues. V lost 6 bases and J 5 bases, leaving 9 bases between the germline ends. Here the CDR3 reads CASSVGEDTQYF. The CDR3 DNA follows: TGTGCCAGCAGTGTCGGTGAAGATACGCAGTATTTT.

This clonotype was recorded a few times. V and J are TRBV6-5 and TRBJ2-3; maybe TRBD2 (6 bases). Germline V gene sequence: CDR1 MNHEY, CDR2 SVGAGI. The CDR3 extends over 14 amino acids. Trimming took 2 bases from V and 5 from J, leaving 11 bases between them. The CDR3 reads CASSYGGFGDTQYF. CDR3 bases: TGTGCCAGCAGTTACGGAGGGTTTGGAGATACGCAGTATTTT.

The chain carries TRBV20-1 and TRBJ2-1; maybe TRBD2 (6 bases). CDR1 is DFQATT and CDR2 is SNEGSKA in the germline V gene (reference sequence). This CDR3 is 14 amino acids long. V lost 3 bases, J lost 0 bases, and 9 bases lay in between. In DNA, the CDR3 is TGCAGTGCTAGCGGGAGCCCCTCCTACAATGAGCAGTTCTTC. It translates to CSASGSPSYNEQFF.

The chain joins TRBV12-3 or TRBV12-4 to TRBJ2-7; perhaps TRBD2 as D (5 bases). V lost 11 bases and J lost 5, with 19 bases in between. The CDR3 length is 13 residues. DNA of the CDR3: TGTGCCCGGGGTGTCGTCATATCCGACGAGCAGTACTTC. Translating it yields CARGVVISDEQYF.

The chain links TRBV6-2 or TRBV6-3 to TRBJ2-3, with 11 bases fitting TRBD1. Germline CDR1 is MNHEY and CDR2 is SVGEGT. CDR3 length equals 16 residues. V lost 6 bases, J lost 1 base, and 6 bases stayed unmatched. CDR3 sequence (DNA): TGTGCCAGCAGCCCCTCGGGACAGGGGGGCACAGATACGCAGTATTTT. Translating gives CASSPSGQGGTDTQYF.

V and J are TRBV15 and TRBJ1-3; 8 bases map to TRBD1. Germline CDR1 and CDR2: LNHNV and YYDKDF (reference sequence). The CDR3 contains 14 residues. The V gene end was trimmed by 3 bases and the J gene end by 5 bases; junction bases not matched to a gene: 3. In nucleotides, the CDR3 is TGTGCCACCAGCAGTGGACAGGGCCGAAACACCATATATTTT. It encodes CATSSGQGRNTIYF.

The chain couples TRBV6-1 to TRBJ2-5, with TRBD2 matching 14 bases. Germline V lookup: CDR1 MNHNS, CDR2 SASEGT. V gave up 6 bases and J gave up 1 base; unmatched junction bases: 7. This CDR3 is built from 17 residues. CDR3 DNA: TGTGCCAGCAGCCCAGGACTAGCGGGAGGCATCCAAGAGACCCAGTACTTC. Translating it yields CASSPGLAGGIQETQYF.

The chain couples TRBV5-1 to TRBJ2-3; D may be TRBD2 (5 bases). Trimming took 2 bases from V and 5 from J, leaving 6 bases between them. The CDR3 consists of 12 residues. CDR1 is SGHRS and CDR2 is YFSETQ in the germline V gene. CDR3 nucleotides: TGCGCCAGCAGCTTAGAGGGAGATACGCAGTATTTT. Protein sequence: CASSLEGDTQYF.

V usage is TRBV6-5 and J usage is TRBJ1-2; 9 nucleotides align to TRBD1. J gave up 4 bases and V 5 bases, and 11 bases lay outside the gene matches. The CDR3 has 16 amino acids. Germline CDR1 and CDR2: MNHEY and SVGAGI. CDR3 bases: TGTGCCAGCAGTAACCCGAAACAGGGGGCAAGCTATGGCTACACCTTC. It translates to CASSNPKQGASYGYTF.

This clonotype has more than one count but fewer than ten. V and J are TRBV2 and TRBJ2-1; tentative D call: TRBD2 (5 bases). V shed 7 bases and J shed 1 base, with 14 bases lying between them. The CDR3 has 15 amino acids. Germline V gene data show CDR1 as SNHLY and CDR2 as FYNNEI. The CDR3 spells CASISHPGSYNEQFF. Here the CDR3 DNA reads TGTGCCAGCATCTCCCATCCGGGGTCCTACAATGAGCAGTTCTTC. The full variable domain, rest sourced from reference TRBV2 and TRBJ2-1, is EPEVTQTPSHQVTQMGQEVILRCVPISNHLYFYWYRQILGQKVEFLVSFYNNEISEKSEIFDDQFSVERPDGSNFTLKIRSTKLEDSAMYFCASISHPGSYNEQFFGPGTRLTVL.

The chain links TRBV18 to TRBJ2-3, with D perhaps TRBD2 (5 bases). Germline V gives CDR1 KGHSH, CDR2 LQKENI. The CDR3 contains 14 residues. V gave up 3 bases and J gave up 6 bases, with 13 bases separating them. CDR3 residues: CASSPGEAWDTQYF. In nucleotides, the CDR3 is TGTGCCAGCTCACCGGGAGAGGCCTGGGATACGCAGTATTTT.

This chain connects TRBV7-2 to TRBJ1-1; 8 bases are a match to TRBD1. V lost 4 bases and J lost 5; bases outside the gene matches: 3. This CDR3 has 13 amino acids. In germline, CDR1 is SGHTA, CDR2 FQGNSA. The CDR3 region has the DNA TGTGCCAGCAGCTCGACAGGGGCTACTGAAGCTTTCTTT. It is translated as CASSSTGATEAFF.

The chain uses TRBV9 and TRBJ2-3; D possibly matches TRBD1 or TRBD2 (5 bases each). Looked up from germline, CDR1 is SGDLS and CDR2 is YYNGEE. The CDR3 has 17 residues. Trimming stripped 3 bases from V and 3 bases from J, with 20 bases between. In nucleotides, the CDR3 is TGTGCCAGCAGCGCCGAAGTAGGGGACCTAGTGACAGATACGCAGTATTTT. Its protein product is CASSAEVGDLVTDTQYF.

This CDR3 reads CASSYPAGLNEQFF. The DNA for the CDR3 is TGTGCCAGCAGTTACCCCGCAGGGTTGAATGAGCAGTTCTTC. The rearrangement joins TRBV6-5 to TRBJ2-1; D may be TRBD1 (5 bases). Per the germline V gene, CDR1 is MNHEY and CDR2 is SVGAGI. The CDR3 runs 14 residues. Trimming stripped 2 bases from V and 7 bases from J, with 12 bases between.